Each of the 24 T cell receptor beta chains below was sequenced from the same sample in a study of T cell responses to AZD1222 COVID-19 vaccine. Only in-frame clones appear in the TCRdb table, and some are missing; sequencing was by immunoSEQ multiplex PCR. This sample has more than 110,000 clones, with about 86% found just once. The specimen was peripheral blood, collected on day 0 of AZD1222 vaccination. All receptors derive from an adult in good health.

V is TRBV6-1 and J is TRBJ2-3; 10 positions match TRBD1. The CDR3 contains 16 residues. Trimming cost V 4 bases and J 4 bases; bases outside gene matches: 8. Germline V gene lookup returns CDR1 MNHNS and CDR2 SASEGT. The CDR3 region is CASSGGTGAVPDTQYF. CDR3 in DNA: TGTGCCAGCAGTGGGGGGACAGGGGCAGTCCCAGATACGCAGTATTTT.

V and J are TRBV4-3 and TRBJ2-2, with TRBD2 as a possible D gene (6 bases). CDR1 is LGHNA and CDR2 is YSLEER in the germline V gene. Trimming pared 4 bases from V and 5 bases from J, leaving 11 bases between. CDR3 length: 14 amino acids. The CDR3 sequence: CASSRDFLTGELFF. The CDR3, as DNA: TGCGCCAGCAGCCGGGACTTCCTTACCGGGGAGCTGTTTTTT.

The chain is built from TRBV3-1 (or the pseudogene TRBV3-2) and TRBJ2-7, with D uncertain. V lost 1 base and J 3 bases, leaving 4 bases between the germline ends. This CDR3 spans 12 amino acids. The germline CDR1 and CDR2 sequences are LGHDT and YNNKEL (reference sequence). This CDR3 reads CASSQGGYEQYF. CDR3 bases: TGTGCCAGCAGCCAAGGAGGCTACGAGCAGTACTTC.

This clone was seen more than once but under ten times. The rearrangement links TRBV6-5 to TRBJ2-7; D not certain. Per the germline V gene, CDR1 is MNHEY and CDR2 is SVGAGI. CDR3 length: 13 amino acids. V lost 6 bases and J lost 4, with 13 bases in between. CDR3: CASRRPGPYEQYF. CDR3 DNA: TGTGCCAGCAGACGTCCAGGACCATACGAGCAGTACTTC.

CDR3 coding DNA: TGCGCCAGCAGTGACCGACAGTCGAAAGCTAACTATGGCTACACCTTC. Encoded protein: CASSDRQSKANYGYTF. The chain combines TRBV10-1 with TRBJ1-2; perhaps TRBD1 as D (5 bases). V was shortened by 3 bases and J by 0 bases, with 14 bases between the two germline ends. CDR3 length equals 16 residues. Per the germline V gene, CDR1 is WNHNN and CDR2 is SYGVQD (reference sequence).

CDR3 coding DNA: TGTGCCACCAGCAGAGATGCGGCAGCCGGTAGAAACACCATATATTTT. Its protein product is CATSRDAAAGRNTIYF. The chain combines TRBV15 with TRBJ1-3; D is undetermined. V was pared by 0 bases and J by 5 bases, with 14 bases between. Germline CDR1 reads LNHNV; CDR2 reads YYDKDF (reference sequence). The CDR3 totals 16 residues.

The chain joins TRBV7-2 to TRBJ1-2; D is undetermined. The CDR3 extends over 16 amino acids. Germline-derived CDR1 and CDR2 are SGHTA and FQGNSA. With 5 bases removed from V and 4 bases from J, the gap between germline ends came to 20 bases. Written as DNA, the CDR3 is TGTGCCAGCAGCACCCAAAGGCAGCGAGCGTCCTATGGCTACACCTTC. Its translation is CASSTQRQRASYGYTF.

In regard to this clone: Additional DNA sequences in this sample encode the identical CDR3. This chain uses TRBV29-1 with TRBJ1-1; D remains unclear. This CDR3 is built from 12 residues. CDR1 and CDR2 from the germline V gene are SQVTM and ANQGSEA. V dropped 4 bases and J dropped 0 bases, with 6 bases sitting between them. The CDR3 DNA is TGCAGCGTTGCTGTTATGAACACTGAAGCTTTCTTT. It translates to CSVAVMNTEAFF.

The chain combines TRBV6-4 with TRBJ2-2; D is perhaps TRBD2 (6 bases). CDR3 size: 14 residues. CDR1 MRHNA and CDR2 SNTAGT come from the germline V gene. Trimming removed 7 bases at V and 4 bases at J, with 13 bases between. The CDR3 sequence: CASTSEGGTGELFF. The CDR3 DNA reads TGTGCCAGCACTAGCGAGGGCGGCACCGGGGAGCTGTTTTTT.

The J gene is TRBJ2-3, the V gene TRBV6-5; TRBD1 might be the D (6 bases). The CDR3 is 15 residues long. Trimming cost V 6 bases and J 3 bases, with 16 bases left between them. Germline CDR1 MNHEY, CDR2 SVGAGI. CDR3 region: CASRGGLGETDTQYF. As DNA, the CDR3 is TGTGCCAGCAGAGGGGGTCTAGGGGAGACAGATACGCAGTATTTT.

The chain recombines TRBV28 with TRBJ2-3; a weak D match, TRBD1 (6 bases). The CDR3 is 16 amino acids. In germline, CDR1 is MDHEN, CDR2 SYDVKM. Between the trimmed V and J ends, which lost 5 bases and 4 bases, there was a span of 19 bases. CDR3 coding DNA: TGTGCCAGCAGTCCCAGGGGAAGGGGTCTGGCAGATACGCAGTATTTT. Translated, it gives CASSPRGRGLADTQYF.

The chain combines TRBV9 with TRBJ2-2; D unclear. Germline assignment: CDR1 SGDLS and CDR2 YYNGEE. The CDR3 has 12 residues. The V end lost 3 bases, the J end lost 8 bases, and 8 bases lay between the germline ends. The CDR3: CASSALGGELFF. CDR3 in DNA: TGTGCCAGCAGCGCCCTCGGGGGGGAGCTGTTTTTT. The full variable domain, completed using reference TRBV9 and TRBJ2-2, is DSGVTQTPKHLITATGQRVTLRCSPRSGDLSVYWYQQSLDQGLQFLIQYYNGEERAKGNILERFSAQQFPDLHSELNLSSLELGDSALYFCASSALGGELFFGEGSRLTVL.

V gene TRBV5-1 combines with J gene TRBJ2-1, with TRBD2 identical over 8 bases. V lost 2 bases and J lost 2; bases outside the gene matches: 0. The germline V gene has CDR1 SGHRS and CDR2 YFSETQ. The CDR3 length is 14 residues. CDR3 in amino acids: CASSLAGAYNEQFF. Written as DNA, the CDR3 is TGCGCCAGCAGCTTAGCGGGAGCCTACAATGAGCAGTTCTTC.

This sequence joins TRBV12-3 or TRBV12-4 and TRBJ2-2; D is ambiguous. V dropped 6 bases and J dropped 5 bases, with 10 bases sitting between them. The CDR3 spans 13 residues. CDR3 DNA: TGTGCCAGCAGGGCGACGAGTACCGGGGAGCTGTTTTTT. Amino acids: CASRATSTGELFF.

V and J are TRBV2 and TRBJ2-3; a weak D match, TRBD1 (5 bases). The CDR3 is made up of 14 amino acids. The V gene's germline CDR1 is SNHLY and CDR2 FYNNEI. Trimming removed 7 bases from V and 2 bases from J, with 13 bases in between. The CDR3 DNA reads TGTGCCAGCATAGAAGGGGAATACACAGATACGCAGTATTTT. This codes for CASIEGEYTDTQYF.

The CDR3 loop is CASSTIGAGGANVLTF. For the CDR3, the DNA is TGTGCCAGCAGTACCATTGGGGCAGGTGGGGCCAACGTCCTGACTTTC. J is TRBJ2-6 and V is TRBV28, with a possible D match to TRBD1 (5 bases). CDR3 size: 16 residues. Germline values: CDR1 MDHEN, CDR2 SYDVKM. Trimming took 5 bases from V and 3 from J, leaving 14 bases between them.

This chain's CDR3 is CASSPPQGHYGYTF. The CDR3 DNA is TGTGCCAGCAGTCCACCACAGGGGCACTATGGCTACACCTTC. This chain links TRBV27 with TRBJ1-2; 7 nucleotides match TRBD1. The V gene end was trimmed by 5 bases and the J gene end by 3 bases; junction bases not matched to a gene: 6. Germline CDR1 MNHEY, CDR2 SMNVEV (reference sequence). The CDR3 is 14 residues long.

The J gene is TRBJ2-7, the V gene TRBV28; 7 bases are shared with TRBD2. V was clipped by 5 bases and J by 1 base; unmatched bases: 5. The CDR3 loop spans 14 amino acids. From germline, CDR1 is MDHEN and CDR2 SYDVKM. CDR3 nucleotides: TGTGCCAGCAGTAATCCTAGCGGATCCTACGAGCAGTACTTC. This translates into CASSNPSGSYEQYF.

The chain joins TRBV5-1 to TRBJ1-1; a weak D match, TRBD1 (5 bases). In germline, CDR1 is SGHRS, CDR2 YFSETQ. Trimming took 0 bases from V and 10 from J, leaving 19 bases between them. CDR3 length equals 15 residues. The CDR3 protein is CASSLGAGGSMIAFF. The CDR3 bases are TGCGCCAGCAGCTTGGGGGCCGGGGGTTCTATGATAGCTTTCTTT.

The chain couples TRBV6-1 to TRBJ2-3; 9 nucleotides line up with TRBD2. Trimming cost V 2 bases and J 5 bases; bases outside gene matches: 17. The CDR3 sequence is 19 residues long. Germline loops: CDR1 MNHNS, CDR2 SASEGT. CDR3 sequence: CASSEWAGGASGNVDTQYF. The CDR3 DNA follows: TGTGCCAGCAGTGAATGGGCCGGGGGGGCTAGCGGGAATGTAGATACGCAGTATTTT.

This clone was detected only once. The sample holds other DNA sequences that translate to the same CDR3. This rearrangement joins TRBV19 to TRBJ1-4, with 9 bases lining up with TRBD1. Germline CDR1 LNHDA, CDR2 SQIVND (reference sequence). The CDR3 runs 14 residues. V lost 6 bases, J lost 8 bases, and 7 bases stayed unmatched. The CDR3 DNA reads TGTGCCAGTAGGATGGGACAGGGCGGAGAAAAACTGTTTTTT. It yields the protein CASRMGQGGEKLFF.

The V and J genes are TRBV6-5 and TRBJ1-5, with TRBD1 as a possible D gene (5 bases). This CDR3 spans 14 amino acids. Between the trimmed V and J ends, which lost 2 bases and 4 bases, there was a span of 9 bases. The germline gives CDR1 MNHEY, CDR2 SVGAGI. CDR3 protein: CASSYPAGNQPQHF. Written as DNA, the CDR3 is TGTGCCAGCAGTTACCCCGCAGGGAATCAGCCCCAGCATTTT.

V and J are TRBV28 and TRBJ1-5; weak D call: TRBD1 (6 bases). CDR3 length: 16 amino acids. V was pared by 7 bases and J by 3 bases, with 19 bases between. Germline lookup yields CDR1 MDHEN and CDR2 SYDVKM. CDR3 amino acids: CASTTRGQGINQPQHF. DNA of the CDR3: TGTGCCAGCACCACAAGGGGCCAGGGGATCAATCAGCCCCAGCATTTT.

This chain joins TRBV7-3 and TRBJ2-5; TRBD1 aligns across 10 bases. Per germline, CDR1 SGHTA and CDR2 FQGTGA. The trim removed 1 base at V and 5 bases at J, leaving 7 bases unmatched. This CDR3 has 16 amino acids. The CDR3 here is CASSLRVGTGVETQYF. The CDR3 DNA reads as TGTGCCAGCAGCTTAAGAGTGGGGACAGGGGTCGAGACCCAGTACTTC.